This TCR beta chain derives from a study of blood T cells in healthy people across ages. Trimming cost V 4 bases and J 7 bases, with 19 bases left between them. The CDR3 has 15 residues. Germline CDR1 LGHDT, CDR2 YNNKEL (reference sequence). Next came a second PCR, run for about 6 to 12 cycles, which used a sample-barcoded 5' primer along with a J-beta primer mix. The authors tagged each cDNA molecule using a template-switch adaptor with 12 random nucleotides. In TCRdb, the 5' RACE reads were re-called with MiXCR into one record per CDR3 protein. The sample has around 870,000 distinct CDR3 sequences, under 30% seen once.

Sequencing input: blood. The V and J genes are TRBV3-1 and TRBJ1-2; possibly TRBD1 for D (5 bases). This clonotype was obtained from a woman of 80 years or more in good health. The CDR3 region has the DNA TGTGCCAGCAGCCGACCCGGTTCGGGGGTGCTTGGCTACACCTTC. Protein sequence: CASSRPGSGVLGYTF.